These T cell receptor beta chains were read from a single sample in a study of identical twins. One entry per CDR3 protein, called by TCRdb with MiXCR from the 5' RACE reads. The sample yields 550,000 to 800,000 distinct CDR3 sequences, around 7.4% seen once. This same sample was also taken into another study, of yellow fever vaccine responses in identical twins.

Sequences were obtained from PBMCs. These receptors were taken from a woman between 18 and 30 years old in good health. The CDR3 runs from the conserved cysteine through the conserved F or W. The order of the fields is V gene, J gene, D gene, clone size, CDR3 protein, CDR3 DNA. A D gene is named only where the DNA matches it firmly. Expanded clones get a size class; other rows say once, few or many, or leave the size out.

TRBV12-3/TRBV12-4	TRBJ1-2	-	few	CASSRPGNYGYTF	TGTGCCAGCAGTCGCCCCGGTAACTATGGCTACACCTTC
TRBV24-1	TRBJ2-1	TRBD2	-	CATSDWSSGRTHEQFF	TGTGCCACCAGTGATTGGTCTAGCGGGAGAACTCATGAGCAGTTCTTC
TRBV3-1	TRBJ2-2	-	many	CASSQSVWRAPFPGELFF	TGTGCCAGCAGCCAATCTGTTTGGCGGGCTCCCTTCCCCGGGGAGCTGTTTTTT
TRBV20-1	TRBJ2-3	TRBD2	many	CSAEAGDNTDTQYF	TGCAGTGCTGAAGCGGGAGACAACACAGATACGCAGTATTTT
TRBV28	TRBJ1-3	-	few	CASSLRPGGGNTIYF	TGTGCCAGCAGTTTACGCCCAGGAGGTGGAAACACCATATATTTT
TRBV9	TRBJ2-7	TRBD2	-	CASSIGTSEPYEQYF	TGTGCCAGCAGCATCGGGACTAGCGAGCCCTACGAGCAGTACTTC
TRBV5-1	TRBJ2-1	-	few	CASSRLQGAYNEQFF	TGCGCCAGCAGCCGGCTACAGGGTGCTTACAATGAGCAGTTCTTC
TRBV12-3/TRBV12-4	TRBJ1-2	-	many	CASSPKANYGYTF	TGTGCCAGCAGCCCCAAGGCTAACTATGGCTACACCTTC
TRBV5-1	TRBJ2-1	-	many	CASNREAYNEQFF	TGCGCCAGCAACAGGGAGGCCTACAATGAGCAGTTCTTC
TRBV12-3/TRBV12-4	TRBJ1-2	TRBD1	many	CASSSQDRGGYGYTF	TGTGCCAGCAGTTCGCAAGACAGGGGGGGCTATGGCTACACCTTC
TRBV5-1	TRBJ1-3	TRBD1	-	CASSSDRGSGNTIYF	TGCGCCAGCAGCTCGGACAGGGGCTCCGGAAACACCATATATTTT
TRBV29-1	TRBJ2-3	-	few	CSVEFDRRPSTDTQYF	TGCAGCGTTGAATTTGATCGGCGGCCTAGCACAGATACGCAGTATTTT
TRBV29-1	TRBJ2-7	TRBD1	many	CSAKRDSYEQYF	TGCAGCGCCAAACGGGACAGCTACGAGCAGTACTTC
TRBV20-1	TRBJ2-3	TRBD2	many	CSAKGISGFTDTQYF	TGCAGTGCAAAGGGCATTAGCGGGTTCACAGATACGCAGTATTTT
TRBV9	TRBJ2-2	TRBD1	-	CASSGVRQGNTGELFF	TGTGCCAGCAGCGGGGTAAGACAGGGGAACACCGGGGAGCTGTTTTTT
TRBV12-3/TRBV12-4	TRBJ1-6	-	-	CASSRQRSPLHF	TGTGCCAGCAGCAGGCAGCGTTCACCCCTCCACTTT
TRBV24-1	TRBJ2-5	TRBD2	-	CATSKEGLAAGTQYF	TGTGCCACCAGTAAGGAGGGACTAGCCGCCGGGACCCAGTACTTC
TRBV12-3/TRBV12-4	TRBJ2-3	TRBD1	many	CASSLEGQGDDTQYF	TGTGCCAGCAGTTTAGAGGGACAGGGGGATGATACGCAGTATTTT
TRBV9	TRBJ2-5	-	many	CASSTRADETQYF	TGTGCCAGCAGCACAAGGGCGGACGAGACCCAGTACTTC
TRBV12-3/TRBV12-4	TRBJ2-5	-	few	CASSLAAGMQETQYF	TGTGCCAGCAGTTTAGCCGCCGGTATGCAAGAGACCCAGTACTTC
TRBV5-1	TRBJ2-6	TRBD1	few	CASSPLTGGSGANVLTF	TGCGCCAGCAGCCCACTTACAGGGGGCTCTGGGGCCAACGTCCTGACTTTC
TRBV12-3/TRBV12-4	TRBJ2-3	-	many	CASSTGTMSTDTQYF	TGTGCCAGCAGCACCGGGACAATGAGCACAGATACGCAGTATTTT
TRBV18	TRBJ2-3	TRBD1	-	CASSTGAQDTQYF	TGTGCCAGCTCAACAGGGGCGCAAGATACGCAGTATTTT
TRBV5-1	TRBJ2-7	TRBD2	few	CASSSRRESYEQYF	TGCGCCAGCAGCTCCCGGCGGGAGTCCTACGAGCAGTACTTC
TRBV14	TRBJ1-1	-	-	CASSQAIRLNTEAFF	TGTGCCAGCAGCCAAGCGATCAGACTGAACACTGAAGCTTTCTTT
TRBV6-2/TRBV6-3	TRBJ1-1	TRBD1	few	CASSYTRQGGFREAFF	TGTGCCAGCAGTTACACAAGACAGGGGGGATTCCGTGAAGCTTTCTTT
TRBV15	TRBJ2-1	TRBD2	-	CATSREVSGSSYNEQFF	TGTGCCACCAGCAGAGAGGTTAGCGGGAGCTCCTACAATGAGCAGTTCTTC
TRBV10-3	TRBJ2-6	TRBD2	many	CAISREREWLANVLTF	TGTGCCATCAGTCGGGAGCGGGAGTGGCTGGCCAACGTCCTGACTTTC
TRBV5-1	TRBJ2-1	-	few	CASSLAAGLGASWGNEQFF	TGCGCCAGCAGCTTGGCTGCGGGGTTGGGGGCTTCTTGGGGCAATGAGCAGTTCTTC
TRBV11-2	TRBJ1-1	-	few	CASSLDLQGPNTEAFF	TGTGCCAGCAGCTTAGATCTCCAGGGGCCGAACACTGAAGCTTTCTTT
TRBV12-5	TRBJ2-7	TRBD2	few	CASGLGKTSGRDYEQYF	TGTGCTAGTGGTTTGGGGAAGACTAGCGGGAGAGACTACGAGCAGTACTTC
TRBV11-2	TRBJ2-1	-	few	CASSPGSPIYEQFF	TGTGCCAGCAGCCCCGGGTCGCCCATATATGAGCAGTTCTTC
TRBV24-1	TRBJ1-1	TRBD1	few	CATRPGTGGGTEAFF	TGTGCCACCCGTCCCGGGACAGGGGGGGGCACTGAAGCTTTCTTT
TRBV7-9	TRBJ1-4	TRBD1	-	CASSLAGTGTGEGKLFF	TGTGCCAGCAGCTTAGCGGGGACCGGGACAGGGGAAGGCAAACTGTTTTTT
TRBV15	TRBJ2-3	-	-	CATSRRGGPGTRTDTQYF	TGTGCCACCAGCAGGAGGGGGGGACCCGGGACACGCACAGATACGCAGTATTTT
TRBV12-3/TRBV12-4	TRBJ2-7	-	many	CASSLSGAYEQYF	TGTGCCAGCAGTTTATCGGGGGCGTACGAGCAGTACTTC
TRBV20-1	TRBJ1-5	-	many	CSASGQPHSNQPQHF	TGCAGTGCCTCTGGACAGCCCCATAGCAATCAGCCCCAGCATTTT
TRBV9	TRBJ2-3	TRBD2	-	CASSPGGSGSADTQYF	TGTGCCAGCAGCCCTGGGGGTAGCGGGTCCGCAGATACGCAGTATTTT
TRBV4-1	TRBJ2-2	TRBD2	many	CASSLGIAGGELFF	TGCGCCAGCAGCCTTGGTATAGCGGGAGGGGAGCTGTTTTTT
TRBV20-1	TRBJ1-1	-	few	CSARDNRAEAFF	TGCAGTGCTAGAGATAATCGCGCTGAAGCTTTCTTT
TRBV12-3/TRBV12-4	TRBJ2-7	-	many	CASSFQGPRSYEQYF	TGTGCCAGCAGTTTTCAGGGACCGAGATCCTACGAGCAGTACTTC
TRBV12-3/TRBV12-4	TRBJ2-1	TRBD2	-	CASSRQLAGSSYNEQFF	TGTGCCAGCAGCCGCCAACTAGCGGGCTCCTCCTACAATGAGCAGTTCTTC
TRBV4-2	TRBJ2-3	-	-	CASSQDVGGDTDTQYF	TGTGCCAGCAGCCAAGATGTGGGGGGTGACACAGATACGCAGTATTTT
TRBV4-1	TRBJ1-2	TRBD1	many	CASSQGIGQGFFGYTF	TGCGCCAGCAGCCAAGGCATTGGACAGGGGTTCTTTGGCTACACCTTC
TRBV7-2	TRBJ1-3	-	many	CASSSRGNTIYF	TGTGCCAGCAGCTCCAGAGGGAACACCATATATTTT
TRBV20-1	TRBJ2-3	-	-	CSAREFEAWGTDTQYF	TGCAGTGCTAGAGAGTTCGAGGCCTGGGGCACAGATACGCAGTATTTT
TRBV10-3	TRBJ1-1	TRBD1	many	CAISESQGARNTEAFF	TGTGCCATCAGTGAGTCCCAGGGGGCGAGGAACACTGAAGCTTTCTTT
TRBV28	TRBJ2-1	TRBD2	-	CASSLGPPGLADNEQFF	TGTGCCAGCAGTTTGGGCCCCCCTGGACTAGCGGACAATGAGCAGTTCTTC
TRBV12-3/TRBV12-4	TRBJ1-2	-	many	CASSFGGGYTF	TGTGCCAGCAGTTTTGGGGGTGGCTACACCTTC
TRBV12-3/TRBV12-4	TRBJ2-2	-	many	CASTLGAFTGELFF	TGTGCCAGCACCCTGGGGGCATTCACCGGGGAGCTGTTTTTT
TRBV7-9	TRBJ2-7	-	few	CASSLGGVGADSYEQYF	TGTGCCAGCAGCTTAGGGGGTGTCGGGGCCGATTCCTACGAGCAGTACTTC
TRBV7-9	TRBJ2-5	-	-	CASSLGGETQETQYF	TGTGCCAGCAGCTTAGGGGGGGAGACCCAAGAGACCCAGTACTTC
TRBV6-5	TRBJ2-1	TRBD2	-	CASIWGRGGGSYNEQFF	TGTGCCAGCATTTGGGGGCGCGGGGGGGGCTCCTACAATGAGCAGTTCTTC
TRBV7-9	TRBJ2-7	TRBD2	few	CASSSTSGSLDEQYF	TGTGCCAGCAGTTCGACTAGCGGGAGCCTCGACGAGCAGTACTTC
TRBV10-3	TRBJ2-1	-	few	CAISESRVTDEQFF	TGTGCCATCAGTGAGTCCCGGGTCACCGATGAGCAGTTCTTC